Listed below are T cell receptor beta chains from one sample, sequenced in a study of T cell responses to AZD1222 COVID-19 vaccine. Libraries were prepared by immunoSEQ multiplex PCR; TCRdb keeps only in-frame clonotypes and omits some of them. The sample lists about 130,000 clones; over 85% were seen once. Specimen: peripheral blood, collected 28 days after the second AZD1222 dose. Receptor source: an adult who received the AZD1222 COVID-19 vaccine. CDR3s include the opening cysteine and the closing phenylalanine or tryptophan. A D gene is named only where the DNA matches it firmly. Clone size is stated in some rows and not others, as once, few, many or a class when expanded.

d_gene	v_gene	j_gene	abundance	CDR3nt	CDR3aa
NA	TRBV7-9	TRBJ2-3	NA	TGTGCCAGCAGCTTAAATCGGGGATACACAGATACGCAGTATTTT	CASSLNRGYTDTQYF
TRBD2	TRBV5-1	TRBJ2-3	NA	TGCGCCAGCAGCTTGGCCGGGGCGGGAGGGCCGATAGATACGCAGTATTTT	CASSLAGAGGPIDTQYF
NA	TRBV5-6	TRBJ1-2	once	TGTGCCAGCAGCCAAGACAGGACCGCTAACTATGGCTACACCTTC	CASSQDRTANYGYTF
NA	TRBV30	TRBJ2-3	NA	TGTGCCTGGAGTGTCCTTCGGAGGACTGCCTCGACCACAGATACGCAGTATTTT	CAWSVLRRTASTTDTQYF
TRBD2	TRBV5-1	TRBJ2-1	NA	TGCGCCAGCAGCTTACTCCTACTAGCGGGCGGGGGCAATGAGCAGTTCTTC	CASSLLLLAGGGNEQFF
NA	TRBV5-6	TRBJ2-5	NA	TGTGCCAGCAGCTTGGTGGGGGTGACCCAGTACTTC	CASSLVGVTQYF
NA	TRBV9	TRBJ1-2	NA	TGTGCCAGCAGCCCCGGGGGAGGGGGTTATGGCTACACCTTC	CASSPGGGGYGYTF
NA	TRBV28	TRBJ1-2	NA	TGTGCCAGCAGTTCAGGGGACTATGGCTACACCTTC	CASSSGDYGYTF
TRBD2	TRBV27	TRBJ2-7	NA	TGTGCCAGCAGTTTAGGCGTACTAGCGGGGGGGTATAGCTCCTACGAGCAGTACTTC	CASSLGVLAGGYSSYEQYF
TRBD1	TRBV10-3	TRBJ2-3	NA	TGTGCCATCAGAACAGGTGGGACAGGCACAGATACGCAGTATTTT	CAIRTGGTGTDTQYF
NA	TRBV9	TRBJ2-2	NA	TGTGCCAGCAGCGAGGGACCTAACACCGGGGAGCTGTTTTTT	CASSEGPNTGELFF
NA	TRBV7-8	TRBJ1-6	NA	TGTGCCAGTACGAGCTCCTATAATTCACCCCTCCACTTT	CASTSSYNSPLHF
NA	TRBV4-2	TRBJ1-6	NA	TGTGCCAGCAGCCATGGTACGGGACGGAGCTCCTATAATTCACCCCTCCACTTT	CASSHGTGRSSYNSPLHF
TRBD2	TRBV7-3	TRBJ2-6	few	TGTGCCAGCAGCGTAGGAGCGGGATCCGGGGCCAACGTCCTGACTTTC	CASSVGAGSGANVLTF
TRBD2	TRBV16	TRBJ2-1	NA	TGTGCCAGCAGCCAAGGCGGGAGTATCTACAATGAGCAGTTCTTC	CASSQGGSIYNEQFF
NA	TRBV28	TRBJ2-2	NA	TGTGCCAGCAGTTCTGCAGGGTCGAGCACCGGGGAGCTGTTTTTT	CASSSAGSSTGELFF
TRBD1	TRBV27	TRBJ1-6	NA	TGTGCCAGCACTCTAAAGACAGGGGGCTATTCACCCCTCCACTTT	CASTLKTGGYSPLHF
NA	TRBV20-1	TRBJ1-2	NA	TGCAGTGCTAGTGGGGGGAACGGCTACACCTTC	CSASGGNGYTF
TRBD2	TRBV7-2	TRBJ2-3	NA	TGTGCCAGCAGCTTTAGCGGGAGCTGGGATACGCAGTATTTT	CASSFSGSWDTQYF
NA	TRBV3-1/TRBV3-2	TRBJ2-3	NA	TGTGCCAGCAGCCGGGGCGGGGGCACAGATACGCAGTATTTT	CASSRGGGTDTQYF
NA	TRBV7-2	TRBJ2-7	NA	TGTGCCAGCACCCAGGGTCGGGGAACTTCCTACGAGCAGTACTTC	CASTQGRGTSYEQYF
TRBD2	TRBV2	TRBJ2-5	NA	TGTGCCAGCAGCTTTAGCGGGGGGCGGGAGACCCAGTACTTC	CASSFSGGRETQYF
NA	TRBV4-1	TRBJ1-3	NA	TGCGCCAGCAGCCAAGACCAGGTCAGCTCTGGAAACACCATATATTTT	CASSQDQVSSGNTIYF